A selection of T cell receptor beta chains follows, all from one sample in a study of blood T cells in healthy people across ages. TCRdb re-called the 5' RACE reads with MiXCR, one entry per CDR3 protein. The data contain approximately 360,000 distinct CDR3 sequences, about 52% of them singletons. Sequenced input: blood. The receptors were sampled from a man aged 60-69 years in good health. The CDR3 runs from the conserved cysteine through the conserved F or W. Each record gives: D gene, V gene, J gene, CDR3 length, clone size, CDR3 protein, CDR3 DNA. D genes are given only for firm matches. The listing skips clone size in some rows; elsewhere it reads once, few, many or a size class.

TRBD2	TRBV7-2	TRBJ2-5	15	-	CASSTRTGGLETQYF	TGTGCCAGCAGCACCCGAACGGGAGGGCTGGAGACCCAGTACTTC
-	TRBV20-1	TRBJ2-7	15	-	CSALAGDSSYNEQYF	TGCAGTGCGCTCGCGGGCGACAGCTCCTACAATGAGCAGTACTTC
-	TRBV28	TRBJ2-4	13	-	CASSFEALNIQYF	TGTGCCAGCAGTTTCGAGGCCCTAAACATTCAGTACTTC
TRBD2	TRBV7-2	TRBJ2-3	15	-	CASSQAAGGTDTQYF	TGTGCCAGCAGCCAGGCTGCGGGAGGGACAGATACGCAGTATTTT
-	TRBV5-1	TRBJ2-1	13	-	CASSFRRGNEQFF	TGCGCCAGCAGCTTTCGCAGGGGCAATGAGCAGTTCTTC
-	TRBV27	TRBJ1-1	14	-	CASSLSGGVTEAFF	TGTGCCAGCAGTTTATCTGGGGGCGTCACTGAAGCTTTCTTT
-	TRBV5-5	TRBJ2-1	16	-	CASSLAEGVRSNEQFF	TGTGCCAGCAGCTTGGCCGAGGGGGTACGGTCCAATGAGCAGTTCTTC
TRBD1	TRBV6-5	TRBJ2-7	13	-	CASKRTGSYEQYF	TGTGCCAGCAAGAGGACAGGATCCTACGAGCAGTACTTC
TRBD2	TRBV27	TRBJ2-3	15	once	CASSWTSGRSDTRYF	TGTGCCAGCAGCTGGACTAGCGGGAGGTCAGATACGCGGTATTTT
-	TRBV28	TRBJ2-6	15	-	CASSSYHSGANVLTF	TGTGCCAGCAGTTCATATCACTCTGGGGCCAACGTCCTGACTTTC
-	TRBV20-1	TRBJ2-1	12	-	CSAGHTATEQFF	TGCAGTGCGGGCCACACCGCGACTGAGCAGTTCTTC
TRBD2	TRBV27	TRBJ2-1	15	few	CASSLSSGAEGEQFF	TGTGCCAGCAGTTTATCTAGCGGGGCTGAGGGTGAGCAGTTCTTC
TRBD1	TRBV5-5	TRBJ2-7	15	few	CASSSSGTGLYEQYF	TGTGCCAGCAGCTCATCCGGGACAGGTCTCTACGAGCAGTACTTC
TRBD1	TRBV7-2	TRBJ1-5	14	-	CASSPTGGGQPQHF	TGTGCCAGCAGCCCGACAGGGGGCGGTCAGCCCCAGCATTTT
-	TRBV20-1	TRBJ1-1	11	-	CSARVNTEAFF	TGCAGTGCGAGGGTGAACACTGAAGCTTTCTTT
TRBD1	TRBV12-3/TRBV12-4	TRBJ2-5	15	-	CASSPSTGRRETQYF	TGTGCCAGCAGTCCCTCGACAGGGCGGAGGGAGACCCAGTACTTC
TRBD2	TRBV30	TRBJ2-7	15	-	CAWSALGLANSEQYF	TGTGCCTGGAGTGCCCTGGGACTAGCGAATTCGGAGCAGTACTTC
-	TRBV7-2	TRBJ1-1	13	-	CASSSPLGTEAFF	TGTGCCAGCAGCTCCCCTTTAGGTACTGAAGCTTTCTTT
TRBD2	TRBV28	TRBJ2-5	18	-	CASSLSRLGSGDWETQYF	TGTGCCAGCAGTTTATCGCGCTTGGGTAGCGGGGACTGGGAGACCCAGTACTTC
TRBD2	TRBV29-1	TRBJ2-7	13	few	CSAGAGATVEQYF	TGCAGCGCCGGAGCGGGAGCCACGGTCGAGCAGTACTTC
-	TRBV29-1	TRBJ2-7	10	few	CSETDYEQYF	TGCAGCGAAACAGATTACGAGCAGTACTTC
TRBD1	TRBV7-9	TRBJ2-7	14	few	CASSIWTGSREQYF	TGTGCCAGCAGCATATGGACAGGGAGCCGCGAGCAGTACTTC
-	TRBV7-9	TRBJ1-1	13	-	CASSRGSNTEAFF	TGTGCCAGCAGCAGGGGTTCGAACACTGAAGCTTTCTTT
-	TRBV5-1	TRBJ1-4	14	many	CASSSGRADEKLFF	TGCGCCAGCAGCTCCGGACGGGCCGATGAAAAACTGTTTTTT
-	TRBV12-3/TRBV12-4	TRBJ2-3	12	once	CASTQYVDTQYF	TGTGCCAGCACCCAGTATGTAGATACGCAGTATTTT
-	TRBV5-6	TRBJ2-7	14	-	CASSRGDTLGEQYF	TGTGCCAGCAGCCGGGGGGACACGCTGGGGGAGCAGTACTTC
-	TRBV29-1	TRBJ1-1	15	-	CSVEADPAMNTEAFF	TGCAGCGTTGAAGCAGACCCCGCCATGAACACTGAAGCTTTCTTT
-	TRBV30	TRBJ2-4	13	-	CAWTTTARNIQYF	TGTGCCTGGACCACGACAGCCAGAAACATTCAGTACTTC
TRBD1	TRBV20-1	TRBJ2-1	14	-	CSAREQGDYNEQFF	TGCAGTGCTAGAGAACAGGGGGACTACAATGAGCAGTTCTTC
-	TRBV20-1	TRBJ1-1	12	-	CSAILANTEAFF	TGCAGTGCTATTTTGGCCAACACTGAAGCTTTCTTT
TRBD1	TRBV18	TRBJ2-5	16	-	CASSPRGTGPSREQYF	TGTGCCAGCTCACCAAGAGGGACAGGACCCTCGAGGGAGCAGTACTTC
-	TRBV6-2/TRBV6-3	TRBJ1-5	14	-	CASSHGGYNQPQHF	TGTGCCAGCAGTCACGGGGGCTACAATCAGCCCCAGCATTTT
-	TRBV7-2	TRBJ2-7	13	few	CASSYGESYEQYF	TGTGCCAGCAGCTATGGAGAATCCTACGAGCAGTACTTC
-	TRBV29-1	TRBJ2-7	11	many	CSVVKLGEQYF	TGCAGCGTTGTCAAGCTAGGCGAGCAGTACTTC
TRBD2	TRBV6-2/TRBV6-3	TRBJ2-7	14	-	CASRRSGGRGEQYF	TGTGCCAGCAGGCGCAGCGGGGGTAGAGGCGAGCAGTACTTC
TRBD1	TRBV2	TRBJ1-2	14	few	CASSPVQGGYGYTF	TGTGCCAGCAGTCCCGTACAGGGGGGCTATGGCTACACCTTC
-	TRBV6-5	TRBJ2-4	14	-	CASNPRGAGNIQYF	TGTGCCAGCAACCCCAGGGGCGCTGGGAACATTCAGTACTTC
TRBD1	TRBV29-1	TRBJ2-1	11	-	CSVDRGNEQFF	TGCAGCGTTGACAGGGGGAATGAGCAGTTCTTC
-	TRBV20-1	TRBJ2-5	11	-	CSARVWETQYF	TGCAGTGCTAGAGTTTGGGAGACCCAGTACTTC
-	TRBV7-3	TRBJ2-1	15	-	CASSSTGPWSNEQFF	TGTGCCAGCAGCTCCACGGGTCCCTGGAGCAATGAGCAGTTCTTC
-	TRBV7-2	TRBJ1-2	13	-	CAGSVGLDYGYTF	TGTGCCGGCAGCGTAGGGCTGGACTATGGCTACACCTTC
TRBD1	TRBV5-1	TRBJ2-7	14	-	CASSLTWTGYEQYF	TGCGCCAGCAGCTTGACGTGGACAGGCTACGAGCAGTACTTC
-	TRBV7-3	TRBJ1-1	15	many	CASSLNAGATTEAFF	TGTGCCAGCAGCTTAAATGCAGGGGCTACAACTGAAGCTTTCTTT
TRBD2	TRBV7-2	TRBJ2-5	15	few	CASREDGTSGETQYF	TGTGCCAGCCGGGAAGATGGGACTAGCGGAGAGACCCAGTACTTC
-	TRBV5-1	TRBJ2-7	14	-	CASSLENPAYEQYF	TGCGCCAGCAGCTTGGAGAATCCAGCCTACGAGCAGTACTTC
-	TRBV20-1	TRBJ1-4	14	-	CSAETGPSNEKLFF	TGCAGTGCGGAAACAGGGCCCTCTAATGAAAAACTGTTTTTT
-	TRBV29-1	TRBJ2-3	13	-	CSVAGGWTDTQYF	TGCAGCGTTGCTGGGGGGTGGACAGATACGCAGTATTTT
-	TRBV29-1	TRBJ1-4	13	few	CSVEQAPNEKLFF	TGCAGCGTTGAACAGGCCCCAAATGAAAAACTGTTTTTT
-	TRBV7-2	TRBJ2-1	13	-	CASSLGGWDEQFF	TGTGCCAGCAGCTTAGGAGGGTGGGATGAGCAGTTCTTC
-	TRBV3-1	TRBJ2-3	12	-	CASSQGVPTQYF	TGTGCCAGCAGCCAAGGGGTGCCCACGCAGTATTTT
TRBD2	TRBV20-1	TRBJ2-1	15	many	CSARSGGGLYNEQFF	TGCAGTGCTAGGTCCGGGGGGGGGCTATACAATGAGCAGTTCTTC
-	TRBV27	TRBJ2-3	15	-	CASSPDVGATDMQYF	TGTGCCAGCAGCCCGGATGTGGGGGCCACAGATATGCAGTATTTT
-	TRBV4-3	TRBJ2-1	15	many	CASSQDRQIYNEQFF	TGCGCCAGCAGCCAAGATAGACAGATATACAATGAGCAGTTCTTC
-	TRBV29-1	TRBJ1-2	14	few	CSVRLGGQDYGYTF	TGCAGCGTCCGGTTGGGGGGCCAAGACTATGGCTACACCTTC
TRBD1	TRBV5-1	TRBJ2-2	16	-	CASSPGQGPPSGKLFF	TGCGCCAGCAGCCCGGGACAGGGGCCTCCGTCCGGGAAGCTGTTTTTT
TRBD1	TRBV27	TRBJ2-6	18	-	CASSLLGTGISGANVLTF	TGTGCCAGCAGTTTATTAGGGACAGGGATCTCTGGGGCCAACGTCCTGACTTTC
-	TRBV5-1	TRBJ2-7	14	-	CASSVVRASYEQYF	TGCGCCAGCAGCGTGGTCAGGGCCTCCTACGAGCAGTACTTC